The 15 T cell receptor beta chains below all came from one sample that was sequenced in a study of OX40 agonist ivuxolimab in advanced cancers. Measured with immunoSEQ multiplex PCR; TCRdb has only the in-frame clones, and not every one. Of roughly 64,000 clones listed, more than 75% are singletons. The sample consisted of CD4+ or CD8+ T cells sorted from blood, taken in a trial of the OX40 agonist ivuxolimab. All receptors come from an adult with an advanced solid tumor such as melanoma, head and neck, liver or kidney cancer.

CDR3 residues: CASGKPGQTYNEQFF. DNA for the CDR3: TGTGCCAGCGGTAAACCGGGCCAGACCTACAATGAGCAGTTCTTC. The chain carries TRBV5-4 and TRBJ2-1; D is uncertain. Germline assignment: CDR1 SGHNT and CDR2 YYREEE (reference sequence). With 7 bases removed from V and 2 bases from J, the gap between germline ends came to 16 bases. The CDR3 runs 15 residues.

The chain links TRBV11-3 to TRBJ2-4; D assignment may be TRBD1 or TRBD2 (5 bases each). Looked up from germline, CDR1 is SGHNT and CDR2 is YENEEA. The CDR3 is made up of 15 amino acids. Trimming cost V 1 base and J 9 bases, with 16 bases left between them. This chain's CDR3 is CASSLVGQGEGIQYF. The CDR3 DNA sequence: TGTGCCAGCAGCTTAGTAGGTCAGGGAGAAGGCATTCAGTACTTC. The variable domain in full, completed from reference TRBV11-3 and TRBJ2-4, reads EAGVVQSPRYKIIEKKQPVAFWCNPISGHNTLYWYLQNLGQGPELLIRYENEEAVDDSQLPKDRFSAERLKGVDSTLKIQPAELGDSAVYLCASSLVGQGEGIQYFGAGTRLSVL.

In this sample, this clone turned up a few times. V and J are TRBV18 and TRBJ1-6; 7 nucleotides agree with TRBD1. This CDR3 contains 15 residues. V lost 3 bases to trimming and J lost 12 bases; unmatched junction nucleotides: 11. From germline, CDR1 is KGHSH and CDR2 LQKENI. CDR3 coding DNA: TGTGCCAGCTCACCTAGACAGGGCCCCTTGGAACCCCTCCACTTT. Protein sequence: CASSPRQGPLEPLHF.

The V and J genes are TRBV7-7 and TRBJ2-3, with 12 bases identical to TRBD2. The V and J ends lost 5 bases and 4 bases, in that order; junction bases with no gene match: 4. This CDR3 region has 15 residues. The germline CDR1 and CDR2 sequences are SSHAT and FNYEAQ (reference sequence). The CDR3 reads CASSLGTSGSDTQYF. DNA for the CDR3: TGTGCCAGCAGCCTTGGGACTAGCGGGTCAGATACGCAGTATTTT. Combining the CDR3 with reference TRBV7-7 and TRBJ2-3 gives the whole variable domain GAGVSQSPRYKVTKRGQDVTLRCDPISSHATLYWYQQALGQGPEFLTYFNYEAQPDKSGLPSDRFSAERPEGSISTLTIQRTEQRDSAMYRCASSLGTSGSDTQYFGPGTRLTVL.

The chain has TRBV30 and TRBJ2-6, with unresolved D. Trimming cost V 0 bases and J 0 bases, with 6 bases left between them. The CDR3 contains 15 residues. Germline CDR1 is GTSNPN and CDR2 is SVGIG (reference sequence). The CDR3 nucleotides read TGTGCCTGGAGTGTATGGGGCTCTGGGGCCAACGTCCTGACTTTC. It is translated as CAWSVWGSGANVLTF.

V gene TRBV10-3 combines with J gene TRBJ1-1; D is unresolved. Germline V gene sequence: CDR1 ENHRY, CDR2 SYGVKD. This CDR3 has 13 residues. Trimming shortened V by 5 bases and J by 6 bases, and 13 bases separated the two germline ends. The CDR3 DNA is TGTGCCATCAGTACAAGACTAGAGGCTGAAGCTTTCTTT. As protein: CAISTRLEAEAFF.

This clone was detected once. The DNA for the CDR3 is TGTGCCAGCAGTGGACTAGCGCGGCTTGGGGAGCAGTACTTC. It is translated as CASSGLARLGEQYF. The chain carries TRBV25-1 and TRBJ2-7; the match to TRBD2 covers 8 bases. In germline, CDR1 is MGHDK, CDR2 SYGVNS. The CDR3 totals 14 residues. V was clipped by 4 bases and J by 7 bases; unmatched bases: 9.

The chain links TRBV6-5 to TRBJ2-1; D unresolved. The germline V gene has CDR1 MNHEY and CDR2 SVGAGI. The CDR3 sequence is 13 residues long. The V gene lost 6 bases and the J gene lost 12 bases, with 18 bases spanning the gap. The CDR3 here is CASSREPERLQFF. Here the CDR3 DNA reads TGTGCCAGCAGCCGCGAACCCGAACGGCTGCAGTTCTTC.

The V and J genes are TRBV7-5 and TRBJ1-3; the table's D call, TRBD1, has no DNA check behind it. TRBV7-5 is listed as a pseudogene. The CDR3 contains 16 residues. CDR3 sequence: CARSSHPGTAGNTIYF. CDR3 coding DNA: TGTGCCAGAAGCTCCCATCCCGGGACAGCGGGAAACACCATATATTTT.

The rearrangement links TRBV6-5 to TRBJ1-4; the match to TRBD1 covers 7 bases. The CDR3 covers 13 residues. After removal of 8 bases from V and 8 bases from J, the junction contained 8 bases not matched to a gene. Germline CDR1 reads MNHEY; CDR2 reads SVGAGI. Here the CDR3 DNA reads TGTGCCAGCCACGGAGGGGGCTGGGAAAAACTGTTTTTT. This translates into CASHGGGWEKLFF.

CDR3 nucleotides: TGCGCCAGCAGCTTGGCCTTACAAGGGACTGGAAACACCATATATTTT. It translates to CASSLALQGTGNTIYF. This chain connects TRBV5-1 to TRBJ1-3; unclear D gene. Germline lookup yields CDR1 SGHRS and CDR2 YFSETQ. Trimming took off 0 bases at V and 2 bases at J, with 12 bases between the two ends. The length of the CDR3 is 16 residues. The entire variable domain, with the rest obtained from reference TRBV5-1 and TRBJ1-3, is as follows: KAGVTQTPRYLIKTRGQQVTLSCSPISGHRSVSWYQQTPGQGLQFLFEYFSETQRNKGNFPGRFSGRQFSNSRSEMNVSTLELGDSALYLCASSLALQGTGNTIYFGEGSWLTVV.

The V call is TRBV4-3, the J call TRBJ2-1, with a tentative D call TRBD2 (5 bases). CDR1 LGHNA and CDR2 YSLEER come from the germline V gene. This CDR3 region has 17 residues. The germline V and J ends were trimmed by 2 bases and 5 bases, with 19 bases remaining between them. The CDR3 sequence: CASSQPSDVTGNNEQFF. The CDR3 DNA is TGCGCCAGCAGCCAACCGTCGGACGTGACGGGGAACAATGAGCAGTTCTTC.

This sequence joins TRBV9 and TRBJ2-6; no firm D call. The germline gives CDR1 SGDLS, CDR2 YYNGEE. V lost 4 bases to trimming and J lost 0 bases, with 11 bases between them. This CDR3 region has 16 residues. CDR3 coding DNA: TGTGCCAGCAGCCGAGGACGGAGCTCTGGGGCCAACGTCCTGACTTTC. Translating gives CASSRGRSSGANVLTF. The full variable domain, with the rest looked up from reference TRBV9 and TRBJ2-6, is DSGVTQTPKHLITATGQRVTLRCSPRSGDLSVYWYQQSLDQGLQFLIQYYNGEERAKGNILERFSAQQFPDLHSELNLSSLELGDSALYFCASSRGRSSGANVLTFGAGSRLTVL.

The chain combines TRBV4-1 with TRBJ1-1; D is perhaps TRBD1 (6 bases). Looked up from germline, CDR1 is MGHRA and CDR2 is YSYEKL. The CDR3 is 13 amino acids. V lost 5 bases to trimming and J lost 4 bases, with 11 bases between them. Here the CDR3 reads CASSYRVSTEAFF. CDR3 in DNA: TGCGCCAGCAGCTACAGGGTGAGCACTGAAGCTTTCTTT.

The genes are TRBV5-1 and TRBJ2-3; unclear D gene. The germline V gene has CDR1 SGHRS and CDR2 YFSETQ. This CDR3 spans 14 amino acids. V dropped 0 bases and J dropped 3 bases, with 8 bases sitting between them. The CDR3, as DNA: TGCGCCAGCAGCTTGGACAAGGCTACAGATACGCAGTATTTT. Translated, it gives CASSLDKATDTQYF.